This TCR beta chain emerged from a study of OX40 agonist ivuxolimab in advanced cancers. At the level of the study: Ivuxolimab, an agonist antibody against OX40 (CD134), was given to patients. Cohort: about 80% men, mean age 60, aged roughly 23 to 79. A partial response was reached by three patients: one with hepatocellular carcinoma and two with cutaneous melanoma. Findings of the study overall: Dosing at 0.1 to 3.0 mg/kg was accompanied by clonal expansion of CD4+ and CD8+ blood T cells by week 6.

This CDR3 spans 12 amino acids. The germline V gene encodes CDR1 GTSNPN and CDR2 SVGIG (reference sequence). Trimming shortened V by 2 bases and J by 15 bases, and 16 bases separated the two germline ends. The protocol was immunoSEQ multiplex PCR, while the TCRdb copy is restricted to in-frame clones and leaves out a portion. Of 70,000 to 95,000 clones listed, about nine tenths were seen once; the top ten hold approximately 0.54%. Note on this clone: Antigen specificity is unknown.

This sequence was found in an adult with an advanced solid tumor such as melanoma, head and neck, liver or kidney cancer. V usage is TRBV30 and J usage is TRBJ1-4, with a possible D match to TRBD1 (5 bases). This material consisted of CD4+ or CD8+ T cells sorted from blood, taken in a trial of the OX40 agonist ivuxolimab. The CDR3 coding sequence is TGTGCCTGGAGTTTGCCGGGGGTTGTTTTGTTTTTT. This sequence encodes CAWSLPGVVLFF.